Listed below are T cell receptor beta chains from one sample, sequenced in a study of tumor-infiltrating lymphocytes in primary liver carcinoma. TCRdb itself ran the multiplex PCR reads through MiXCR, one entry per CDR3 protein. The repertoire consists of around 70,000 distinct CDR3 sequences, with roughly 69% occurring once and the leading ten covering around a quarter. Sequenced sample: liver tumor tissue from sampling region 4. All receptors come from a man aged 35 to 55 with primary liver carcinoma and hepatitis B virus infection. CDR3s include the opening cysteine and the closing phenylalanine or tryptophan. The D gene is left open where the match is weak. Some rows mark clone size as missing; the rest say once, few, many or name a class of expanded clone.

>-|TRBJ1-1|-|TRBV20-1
TGTAGTGCCCCCGATGGACTCGGCACTGAAGCTTTCTTT
CSAPDGLGTEAFF
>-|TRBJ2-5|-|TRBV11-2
TGTGCCAGCAGCATCCAAGCCTCAGAGCGGGAGACCCAGTACTTC
CASSIQASERETQYF
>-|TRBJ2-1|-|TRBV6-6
TGTGCCAGCAGTTACCCCAGGGAGCTGCAAAACATTCAGTTCTTC
CASSYPRELQNIQFF
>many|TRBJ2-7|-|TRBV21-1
TGTGCCAGCAGACCTCTAGCACTATTCTACGAGCAGTACTTC
CASRPLALFYEQYF
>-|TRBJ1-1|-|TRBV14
TGTGCCAGCACCCCCCGGAACACTGAAACTTTCTTT
CASTPRNTETFF
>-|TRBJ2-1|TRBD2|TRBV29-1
TGCAACGTTGGGGGACTAGCGGACAATGAGCGGTTCTTC
CNVGGLADNERFF
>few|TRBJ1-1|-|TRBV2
TGTGCCAGCAAGTCTACCGACGGTCTGAACACTGAAGCTTTCTTT
CASKSTDGLNTEAFF
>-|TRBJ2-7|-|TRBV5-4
TGTGCCAGCAGCACCGGGGCTAGCAGAGACTACGAGGAGTACTTC
CASSTGASRDYEEYF
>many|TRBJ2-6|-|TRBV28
TGTGCCAGCATTGGCAGGCCTGGGGCCAACGTCCTGACTTTC
CASIGRPGANVLTF
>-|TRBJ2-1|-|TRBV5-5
TGCACCAGCAGCTTGGTTCCATCCTCCAATGAGCAGTTCTTC
CTSSLVPSSNEQFF
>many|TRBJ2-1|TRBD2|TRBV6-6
TGTGCCAGCAGTTTGACTAGCGGAACCTACAATGAGCAGTTCTTC
CASSLTSGTYNEQFF
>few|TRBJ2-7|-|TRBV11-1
TGTGCTAGCAGCGGGAGACAAGGGGGCTCTATCTACGAGCAGTACTTC
CASSGRQGGSIYEQYF
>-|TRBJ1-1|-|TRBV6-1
TGTATCAGCAGGCCGGACAGTCTGACTGAAGCTTTCTTT
CISRPDSLTEAFF
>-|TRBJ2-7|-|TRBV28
TGTGCCAGCAGTTTATGGTCCAGCGGCTCCTACGAGCAGTATTTC
CASSLWSSGSYEQYF
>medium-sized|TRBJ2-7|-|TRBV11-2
TGTGCCAGCAGCTTAGGTGAAACCGGGTCGGGGGAGCAGTACTTC
CASSLGETGSGEQYF
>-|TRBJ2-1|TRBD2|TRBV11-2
TGTGCCAGCAGCTTTCGACTAGCGGGAGATACCAATGAGCAGTCCTTC
CASSFRLAGDTNEQSF
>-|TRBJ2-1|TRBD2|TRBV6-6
TGTGCCAGCAGCGAGGGACTAGCGGGATGGCCGATTTATAATGAGCAGTTTTTC
CASSEGLAGWPIYNEQFF
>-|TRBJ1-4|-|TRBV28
TGTGCCAGCACTACCGGACAGTCAACTAATGAAAAACTGTTTTTT
CASTTGQSTNEKLFF
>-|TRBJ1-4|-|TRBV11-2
TGTGCCAGCAGCTTAGAGAGCAGGCCGAATGGAAAACTGCTTTTT
CASSLESRPNGKLLF
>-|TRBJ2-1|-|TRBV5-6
TGTGCCAGCAGTTTGATACTAACCGATGAGCAGTTCTTC
CASSLILTDEQFF
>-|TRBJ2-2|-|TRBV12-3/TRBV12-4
TGTGCCAGCAGACTAGTGGGAGATACCGGGGAGCTGTTTTTT
CASRLVGDTGELFF
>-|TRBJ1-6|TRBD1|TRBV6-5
TGTGCCAGTACCTACTTGACAGGGGCGGACTCACCCCTCCACTTT
CASTYLTGADSPLHF
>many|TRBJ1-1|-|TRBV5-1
TGCGCCAGCAGCTTGTATCCCACAGAGAACACTGAAGCTTTCTTT
CASSLYPTENTEAFF
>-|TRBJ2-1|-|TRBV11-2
TGTGCCAGCCCACAGGGCAATGAGCAGTTCTTC
CASPQGNEQFF
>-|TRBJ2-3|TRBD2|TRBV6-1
TGTGCCAGCGTACTAGCGGGTGGGGCAGATACGCAGTGTTTC
CASVLAGGADTQCF
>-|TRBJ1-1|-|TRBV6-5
TGTACCAGCAGTTCCAGCAGGGTCGGTGAAGCTTTCTTT
CTSSSSRVGEAFF
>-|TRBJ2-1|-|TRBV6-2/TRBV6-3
TGTGCCAGTACCAGGGGCCCTCTTCACAATGAGCAGTTCTTC
CASTRGPLHNEQFF
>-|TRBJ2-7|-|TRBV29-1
TGCGGCGTTCTGGGCAAAGGGGGTTTACTCTCCTATGAGCAGTACTTC
CGVLGKGGLLSYEQYF
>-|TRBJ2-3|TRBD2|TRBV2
TGTGCCAGCATTGATCCAGCGGGAGAGGGTACGCAGTATTTT
CASIDPAGEGTQYF
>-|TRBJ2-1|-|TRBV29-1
TGCAGCGTTGATGGGCTAGTGTATTACAATGAGCACTTCTTC
CSVDGLVYYNEHFF
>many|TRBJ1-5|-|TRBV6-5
TGTGCCAGCAGTTTGAAATTCCGGGACCTTAGCAATCAGCCCCAGCATTTT
CASSLKFRDLSNQPQHF
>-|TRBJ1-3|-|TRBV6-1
TGTGACAGCAGCCACAGAAGGACAGACACTGGAAACACCATATATTTT
CDSSHRRTDTGNTIYF
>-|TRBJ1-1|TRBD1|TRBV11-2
TGTGCCAGCAGCTTAGTGAGACCGGGACAGGAATTCAGGAACACTGAAGCTTTCTTT
CASSLVRPGQEFRNTEAFF
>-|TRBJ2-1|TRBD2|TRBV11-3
TGTGCCAGCTGCTTATCAGGGGCTAGCGGGAGAGGCGAGCAGTTCTTC
CASCLSGASGRGEQFF
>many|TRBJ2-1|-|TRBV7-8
TGTGCCACCCGGCGAACCCCGTCCTCTTCCTACAATGAGCAGTTCTTC
CATRRTPSSSYNEQFF
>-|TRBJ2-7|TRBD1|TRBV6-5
TGTGCCAGCAGTTGCGACAGGGGACCCTACAAGCAGTACTTC
CASSCDRGPYKQYF
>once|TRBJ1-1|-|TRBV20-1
TGCAGTGCTAGAGATCGGGGAGGGGCGTTAAGGCCATATGAATTGGCTTTCTTT
CSARDRGGALRPYELAFF
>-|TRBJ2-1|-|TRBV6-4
TGTGCCAGCGGCCAAGCCGGGGAAAAAGAGCAGTTCTTC
CASGQAGEKEQFF
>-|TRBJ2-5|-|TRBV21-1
TGTGCCAGCAGCACACACGACGGCGAGGCCCAGTATTTC
CASSTHDGEAQYF
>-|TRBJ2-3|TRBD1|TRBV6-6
TGTGCCTGCAGTTTCATGGGGACAGCCACAGATACGCAGTATTTT
CACSFMGTATDTQYF
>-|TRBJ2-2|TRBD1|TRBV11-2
TGTGCCAGCAGCCATGATCGCGACAGGGTCGGCACCGGGGAGCTGTTTTTC
CASSHDRDRVGTGELFF
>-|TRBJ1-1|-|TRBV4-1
TGCGCCAGCAGCCAAGGCGTGTGCAGGGTGGAGACTGAAACTTTCTTT
CASSQGVCRVETETFF
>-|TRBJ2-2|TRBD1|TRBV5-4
TGTGTCAGCAGCTTGGGACAGGGGAACACCGGGGAGCTGTCTTTT
CVSSLGQGNTGELSF